This paragraph reports one T cell receptor (beta chain). What it binds is unknown. The junction and the germline gene differ at one end; a read error may be behind it. This sample stems from a study of shared clonotypes between healthy human individuals. Study results and caveats: Non-shared clonotypes were found to have lower generation probabilities than the clonotypes that were shared by all four of the sorted-subset donors.

Germline values: CDR1 SEHNR, CDR2 FQNEAQ (reference sequence). This CDR3 contains 14 residues. Original data processing: From ImmunoSEQ came sequences covering only the junction and carrying no quality scores, so filtering differed. Some clones are missing from TCRdb's copy, which holds only in-frame ones; the method was immunoSEQ multiplex PCR. That table supplies the V and J calls and clone size; D and trimming were determined from the DNA. The sample includes 85,000 to 100,000 clones, 60% to 75% of them seen just once. Source material: memory CD8+ T cells sorted from blood. Indicated subset: CD45RO+ cells pooled with CCR7-negative TemRA cells. The chain employs TRBV7-9 and TRBJ2-3, with D possibly matching TRBD2 (6 bases). This TCR derives from a young man in good health. The CDR3: CASSLAALTDTQYF. CDR3 DNA: TGTGCCAGCAGTTTAGCGGCGCTTACAGATACGCAGTATTTT.